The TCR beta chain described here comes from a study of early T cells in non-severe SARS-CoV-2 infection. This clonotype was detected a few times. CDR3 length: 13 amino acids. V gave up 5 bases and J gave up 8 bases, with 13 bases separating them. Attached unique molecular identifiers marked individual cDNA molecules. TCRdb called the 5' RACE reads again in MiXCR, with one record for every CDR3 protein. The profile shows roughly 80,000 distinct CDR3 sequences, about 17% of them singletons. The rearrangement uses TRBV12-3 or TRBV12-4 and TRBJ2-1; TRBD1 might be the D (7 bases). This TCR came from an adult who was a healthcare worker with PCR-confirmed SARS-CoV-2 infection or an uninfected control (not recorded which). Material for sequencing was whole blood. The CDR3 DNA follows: TGTGCCAGCAGTCCCCCCAGGGGGGATGAGCAGTTCTTC. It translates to CASSPPRGDEQFF.